Presented here are 28 T cell receptor beta chains from one specimen sequenced in a study of T-cell reconstitution after alpha-beta-depleted transplantation in children. Library preparation (for TCRbeta) was performed with unique molecular identifiers. TCRdb reanalysed the PCR reads using MiXCR and keeps one entry per CDR3 protein. The sample has fewer than 750,000 distinct CDR3 sequences, roughly a quarter seen once. The sequences come from PBMCs, collected before TCRalphabeta/CD19-depleted stem cell transplant. These receptors came from a boy under three years old with Wiskott-Aldrich syndrome, due to receive a stem cell transplant.

In its sample, this clonotype was seen once. The V and J genes are TRBV20-1 and TRBJ2-3, with TRBD2 matching over 8 bases. V trimming: 3 bases; J trimming: 0 bases; junction bases outside the gene matches: 8. CDR3 length: 16 residues. Germline CDR1 is DFQATT and CDR2 is SNEGSKA (reference sequence). CDR3 loop: CSARILAGSSTDTQYF. The CDR3 DNA reads as TGCAGTGCTAGGATATTAGCGGGGAGTAGCACAGATACGCAGTATTTT.

The table lists this clonotype with a few counts. The V call is TRBV27, the J call TRBJ2-5; TRBD1 matches at 7 bases. V lost 8 bases to trimming and J lost 14 bases; unmatched junction nucleotides: 14. The germline V gene has CDR1 MNHEY and CDR2 SMNVEV (reference sequence). This CDR3 is built from 12 residues. The CDR3 loop reads CASGSLDRERYF. The CDR3, as DNA: TGTGCCAGCGGCTCCTTAGACAGGGAACGTTACTTC.

The CDR3 protein is CASSSTGQAYGYTF. The CDR3 coding sequence is TGTGCCAGCAGCTCAACGGGACAAGCCTATGGCTACACCTTC. The gene calls are TRBV7-9 and TRBJ1-2, with D perhaps matching TRBD1 (6 bases). CDR1 and CDR2 (germline): SEHNR, FQNEAQ (reference sequence). The CDR3 spans 14 residues. Trimming took 4 bases from V and 4 from J, leaving 13 bases between them.

This clonotype was counted only a few times. This chain connects TRBV5-1 to TRBJ1-1; D remains ambiguous. Per germline, CDR1 SGHRS and CDR2 YFSETQ. This CDR3 region has 14 residues. V lost 2 bases and J 2 bases, leaving 10 bases between the germline ends. The CDR3 sequence is CASSLQIPNTEAFF. CDR3 nucleotide sequence: TGCGCCAGCAGCTTACAGATACCTAACACTGAAGCTTTCTTT.

This clonotype turned up a few times. The chain combines TRBV2 with TRBJ2-1; 8 positions agree with TRBD2. The CDR3 covers 16 residues. Germline V CDR1 and CDR2: SNHLY, FYNNEI. The trim removed 6 bases at V and 5 bases at J, leaving 12 bases unmatched. Written as DNA, the CDR3 is TGTGCCAGCAGACCAAGGGCCTTACTAGCGGACAATGAGCAGTTCTTC. It translates to CASRPRALLADNEQFF.

The V gene is TRBV6-1, the J gene TRBJ2-1; TRBD2 agrees at 10 bases. CDR3 length equals 17 residues. Unmatched junction bases numbered 9, after V lost 7 bases and J lost 0 bases. Germline lookup yields CDR1 MNHNS and CDR2 SASEGT. The CDR3, as DNA: TGTGCCAGCACCACGCTGGGACTAGCGAGCTCCTACAATGAGCAGTTCTTC. Translation: CASTTLGLASSYNEQFF.

The genes are TRBV3-1 and TRBJ1-4; tentatively, D is TRBD1 (6 bases). The V gene's germline CDR1 is LGHDT and CDR2 YNNKEL (reference sequence). Trimming left V 4 bases short and J 9 bases short, with 24 bases between. CDR3 length: 17 amino acids. This CDR3 is CASSPSLGGGGHQKLFF. DNA for the CDR3: TGTGCCAGCAGCCCCTCGTTAGGGGGGGGAGGCCATCAAAAACTGTTTTTT.

This clonotype was counted a few times. The conserved phenylalanine or tryptophan is not found at the CDR3 terminus, so this likely reflects a read error. This sequence joins TRBV7-2 and TRBJ1-2; D perhaps matches TRBD1 (5 bases). Germline lookup yields CDR1 SGHTA and CDR2 FQGNSA. Trimming shortened V by 3 bases and J by 1 base, and 6 bases separated the two germline ends. The CDR3 is 13 amino acids. CDR3 bases: TGTGCCAGCAGCTTCAGGGTTAACTATGGCTACACCTCC. Its protein product is CASSFRVNYGYTS.

This clonotype was observed a handful of times. CDR3 in DNA: TGCGCCAGCAGCAATAGACTAGCGGGAGTAGTAGAGACCCAGTACTTC. Translation: CASSNRLAGVVETQYF. V gene TRBV5-1 combines with J gene TRBJ2-5, with 12 bases identical to TRBD2. Germline-derived CDR1 and CDR2 are SGHRS and YFSETQ. The CDR3 sequence is 16 residues long. V lost 4 bases, J lost 4 bases, and 8 bases stayed unmatched.

The chain uses TRBV7-2 and TRBJ2-1, with D unclear. Per germline, CDR1 SGHTA and CDR2 FQGNSA. V shed 5 bases and J shed 7 bases, with 9 bases lying between them. The CDR3 runs to 12 residues. The CDR3 loop reads CASSRSWNEQFF. The DNA of the CDR3 is TGTGCCAGCAGCCGAAGCTGGAATGAGCAGTTCTTC.

This clonotype was recorded a few times. The V and J genes are TRBV20-1 and TRBJ2-3; 11 nucleotides match TRBD2. Trimming cost V 2 bases and J 2 bases; bases outside gene matches: 6. Germline V CDR1 and CDR2: DFQATT, SNEGSKA (reference sequence). The CDR3 has 16 amino acids. The CDR3 nucleotides read TGCAGTGCTAGAATCCCACTAGCGGGAGTCACAGATACGCAGTATTTT. Translation gives CSARIPLAGVTDTQYF.

The chain employs TRBV5-1 and TRBJ2-1, with 9 bases identical to TRBD2. This CDR3 contains 14 residues. Losses at the gene ends were 8 bases for V and 0 bases for J; bases not matched to a gene: 3. CDR1 is SGHRS and CDR2 is YFSETQ in the germline V gene. The CDR3 reads CASRREGSYNEQFF. The CDR3 DNA sequence: TGCGCCAGTCGGCGGGAGGGCTCCTACAATGAGCAGTTCTTC.

This clonotype was detected a few times. This chain links TRBV11-2 with TRBJ2-1, with TRBD2 matching 13 bases. Per germline, CDR1 SGHAT and CDR2 FQNNGV. The trim removed 1 base at V and 6 bases at J, leaving 6 bases unmatched. The CDR3 consists of 17 residues. The CDR3 spells CASSLVGTSGNRNEQFF. The CDR3 coding sequence is TGTGCCAGCAGCTTAGTCGGGACTAGCGGGAATCGCAATGAGCAGTTCTTC.

The chain couples TRBV20-1 to TRBJ2-3; D unresolved. CDR1 and CDR2 (germline): DFQATT, SNEGSKA (reference sequence). V dropped 3 bases and J dropped 0 bases, with 16 bases sitting between them. The CDR3 loop spans 16 amino acids. This chain's CDR3 is CSARESGRSSTDTQYF. The CDR3 nucleotides read TGCAGTGCTAGGGAGTCCGGACGGTCTAGCACAGATACGCAGTATTTT.

The chain combines TRBV5-1 with TRBJ1-3; 7 positions agree with TRBD1. Trimming took 4 bases from V and 2 from J; bases not matched to a gene: 6. This CDR3 comprises 15 residues. The V gene's germline CDR1 is SGHRS and CDR2 YFSETQ. The DNA of the CDR3 is TGCGCCAGCAGCGGTGCCGGGACAGCTGGAAACACCATATATTTT. Its protein is CASSGAGTAGNTIYF.

The rearrangement links TRBV7-9 to TRBJ2-1; perhaps TRBD2 as D (6 bases). The germline V and J ends were trimmed by 5 bases and 0 bases, with 11 bases remaining between them. This CDR3 region has 15 residues. The germline CDR1 and CDR2 sequences are SEHNR and FQNEAQ (reference sequence). The DNA for the CDR3 is TGTGCCAGCAGCGGGCTAGCGCTCTCCTACAATGAGCAGTTCTTC. It encodes CASSGLALSYNEQFF.

In this sample, this clonotype turned up a few times. The chain has TRBV5-1 and TRBJ2-7; D possibly corresponds to TRBD1 (6 bases). CDR1 and CDR2 from the germline V gene are SGHRS and YFSETQ. CDR3 size: 15 residues. V was pared by 4 bases and J by 4 bases, with 18 bases between. CDR3 sequence (DNA): TGCGCCAGCAGCCGAGACAGGACTTTGACTTACGAGCAGTACTTC. This translates into CASSRDRTLTYEQYF.

This clonotype occurred a few times. The rearrangement uses TRBV20-1 and TRBJ2-1; no definite D call. The CDR3 extends over 11 amino acids. V was cut by 2 bases and J by 9 bases, with 8 bases left in between. Germline CDR1 and CDR2: DFQATT and SNEGSKA (reference sequence). The CDR3 nucleotides read TGCAGTGCTAGAAGGATCAGTGAGCAGTTCTTC. Encoded protein: CSARRISEQFF.

The chain employs TRBV29-1 and TRBJ2-3, with D possibly being TRBD2 (5 bases). Germline V lookup: CDR1 SQVTM, CDR2 ANQGSEA. Trimming shortened V by 7 bases and J by 0 bases, and 11 bases separated the two germline ends. The CDR3 is 13 residues long. DNA of the CDR3: TGCAGCGCCCGAGGGCGGAGCACAGATACGCAGTATTTT. Amino acids: CSARGRSTDTQYF.

The chain carries TRBV30 and TRBJ1-3; D not certain. Germline loops: CDR1 GTSNPN, CDR2 SVGIG (reference sequence). The CDR3 has 14 amino acids. V lost 2 bases and J lost 4, with 12 bases in between. The CDR3 nucleotides read TGTGCCTGGAGTCCCTTGAAAAAAGGAAACACCATATATTTT. Translation: CAWSPLKKGNTIYF.

This clonotype came up a few times. The V and J genes are TRBV7-9 and TRBJ2-1, with D tentatively TRBD1 (5 bases). V was shortened by 1 base and J by 13 bases, with 11 bases between the two germline ends. This CDR3 comprises 12 residues. Germline V lookup: CDR1 SEHNR, CDR2 FQNEAQ (reference sequence). CDR3 amino acids: CASSLGRQGQFF. The CDR3 DNA sequence: TGTGCCAGCAGCTTAGGTCGGCAGGGCCAGTTCTTC. The variable domain in full, completed from reference TRBV7-9 and TRBJ2-1, reads DTGVSQNPRHKITKRGQNVTFRCDPISEHNRLYWYRQTLGQGPEFLTYFQNEAQLEKSRLLSDRFSAERPKGSFSTLEIQRTEQGDSAMYLCASSLGRQGQFFGPGTRLTVL.

This clonotype was seen repeatedly, ten times or more. The CDR3 reads CASSLSQGNTGELFF. The CDR3 coding sequence is TGCGCCAGCAGCTTGAGTCAGGGTAACACCGGGGAGCTGTTTTTT. This chain uses TRBV5-1 with TRBJ2-2, with D possibly TRBD1 on 5 matching bases. CDR3 size: 15 residues. V was cut by 1 base and J by 2 bases, with 9 bases left in between. The germline CDR1 and CDR2 sequences are SGHRS and YFSETQ.

The chain employs TRBV5-1 and TRBJ1-3; D remains ambiguous. The CDR3 consists of 16 residues. V was cut by 3 bases and J by 2 bases, with 15 bases left in between. CDR1 SGHRS and CDR2 YFSETQ come from the germline V gene. The CDR3 region has the DNA TGCGCCAGCAGCTCTGCTCCAGGCTCTCCTGGAAACACCATATATTTT. Its translation is CASSSAPGSPGNTIYF.

This clonotype appeared a few times. The chain employs TRBV20-1 and TRBJ2-7, with 16 bases that match TRBD2. Germline assignment: CDR1 DFQATT and CDR2 SNEGSKA (reference sequence). The CDR3 contains 19 residues. V lost 1 base to trimming and J lost 3 bases; unmatched junction nucleotides: 12. The CDR3 DNA sequence: TGCAGTGCTAGAGGGCCGGGACTAGCGGGAGGGTGGGTCCTCTACGAGCAGTACTTC. It yields the protein CSARGPGLAGGWVLYEQYF.

This clonotype has a handful of counts. The rearrangement uses TRBV29-1 and TRBJ1-1; the D is unclear. Trimming left V 2 bases short and J 6 bases short, with 13 bases between. The CDR3 length is 13 residues. In germline, CDR1 is SQVTM, CDR2 ANQGSEA. CDR3 sequence reads: CSVERQYQAEAFF. DNA for the CDR3: TGCAGCGTTGAAAGGCAGTATCAGGCTGAAGCTTTCTTT.

V gene TRBV5-1 combines with J gene TRBJ2-1; TRBD1 matches at 9 bases. This CDR3 spans 15 amino acids. Per the germline V gene, CDR1 is SGHRS and CDR2 is YFSETQ. After removal of 1 base from V and 6 bases from J, the junction contained 5 bases not matched to a gene. CDR3 in DNA: TGCGCCAGCAGCTTGAGTGAGACAGGGGGCAATGAGCAGTTCTTC. This gives the protein CASSLSETGGNEQFF.

With regard to this clonotype: At one end the junction does not follow the germline gene, possibly because of a read error. The chain recombines TRBV27 with TRBJ2-3, with 11 nucleotides matching TRBD2. CDR3 length: 15 residues. CDR1 and CDR2 (germline): MNHEY, SMNVEV (reference sequence). The CDR3 nucleotides read TGTGCCAGCAGTTTATCTCTAGCGGGAGGCTCGCGGTTCAGTTTT. Translation gives CASSLSLAGGSRFSF.

A few counts support this clonotype. Germline and junction disagree at one end, which may indicate a read error. The rearrangement links TRBV7-9 to TRBJ2-1; 9 nucleotides match TRBD1. The CDR3 totals 17 residues. Germline CDR1 and CDR2: SEHNR and FQNEAQ (reference sequence). The CDR3 spells CASSPGQGKRSYNQQFF. CDR3 nucleotide sequence: TGTGCCAGCAGCCCGGGACAGGGAAAAAGATCCTACAATCAGCAGTTCTTC.